The 29 T cell receptor beta chains presented below share a single source sample, sequenced in a study of shared clonotypes between healthy human individuals. TCRdb's copy holds only in-frame clones and misses some; the assay was immunoSEQ multiplex PCR. The sample includes about 1.5 million clones, around 98% seen only once; the top ten take around 0.45%. Sequences were obtained from naive CD4+ T cells sorted from blood. Sample subset: CD45RA+ positively selected. The receptors shown here come from a young man in good health.

This chain connects TRBV28 to TRBJ2-7; D gene uncertain. Trimming pared 3 bases from V and 2 bases from J, leaving 8 bases between. The CDR3 has 13 amino acids. Germline CDR1 reads MDHEN; CDR2 reads SYDVKM. CDR3 sequence reads: CASSLWQTYEQYF. The CDR3 coding sequence is TGTGCCAGCAGTTTGTGGCAGACCTACGAGCAGTACTTC.

The rearrangement joins TRBV4-1 to TRBJ2-5; TRBD2 agrees at 13 bases. Germline V gene data show CDR1 as MGHRA and CDR2 as YSYEKL. After removal of 2 bases from V and 4 bases from J, the junction contained 1 base not matched to a gene. This CDR3 comprises 15 residues. CDR3 DNA: TGCGCCAGCAGCCAAACTAGCGGGAGGGGAGAGACCCAGTACTTC. Translation: CASSQTSGRGETQYF.

The chain recombines TRBV9 with TRBJ2-1; D ambiguous. V lost 0 bases and J 6 bases, leaving 13 bases between the germline ends. Germline lookup yields CDR1 SGDLS and CDR2 YYNGEE. CDR3 length equals 15 residues. The chain's CDR3 is CASSVAVVSGNEQFF. The CDR3 region has the DNA TGTGCCAGCAGCGTAGCGGTTGTTTCGGGCAATGAGCAGTTCTTC.

The rearrangement links TRBV9 to TRBJ2-7; 7 bases match TRBD2. Germline lookup yields CDR1 SGDLS and CDR2 YYNGEE. Trimming removed 0 bases from V and 4 bases from J; junction bases left unmatched: 7. The CDR3 covers 15 residues. The CDR3 loop is CASSVAPGEGYEQYF. CDR3 nucleotide sequence: TGTGCCAGCAGCGTAGCTCCTGGGGAGGGGTACGAGCAGTACTTC.

The CDR3 nucleotides read TGTGCCTGGAGACGGGACCCCTCTGCCTTATACACCTTC. Translation: CAWRRDPSALYTF. The rearrangement links TRBV30 to TRBJ1-2; a possible D gene is TRBD1 (5 bases). This CDR3 is built from 13 residues. Germline CDR1 is GTSNPN and CDR2 is SVGIG (reference sequence). The V and J ends lost 3 bases and 11 bases respectively, with 19 bases between them.

The chain recombines TRBV4-3 with TRBJ1-2, with D perhaps matching TRBD1 (5 bases). In germline, CDR1 is LGHNA, CDR2 YSLEER. V shed 3 bases and J shed 5 bases, with 7 bases lying between them. The CDR3 loop spans 12 amino acids. The CDR3 here is CASSQGVYGYTF. The CDR3 DNA reads TGCGCCAGCAGCCAGGGGGTTTATGGCTACACCTTC.

The chain uses TRBV5-1 and TRBJ1-3; D gene uncertain. V shed 0 bases and J shed 2 bases, with 6 bases lying between them. Germline V gives CDR1 SGHRS, CDR2 YFSETQ. This CDR3 has 14 amino acids. Here the CDR3 reads CASSLGEAGNTIYF. The DNA of the CDR3 is TGCGCCAGCAGCTTGGGGGAAGCTGGAAACACCATATATTTT.

Concerning this clone: Other nucleotide sequences in the sample specify the same CDR3. The chain is built from TRBV29-1 and TRBJ2-1, with D unclear. Germline assignment: CDR1 SQVTM and CDR2 ANQGSEA. Trimming took off 4 bases at V and 6 bases at J, with 4 bases between the two ends. This CDR3 spans 10 amino acids. The CDR3 DNA reads as TGCAGCGTTGTTGGCAATGAGCAGTTCTTC. Protein sequence: CSVVGNEQFF.

This chain links TRBV2 with TRBJ2-2; 8 bases fit TRBD1. The V segment lost 2 bases and the J segment 7 bases; nucleotides outside the gene matches: 6. Germline V gives CDR1 SNHLY, CDR2 FYNNEI. CDR3 length: 15 residues. In DNA form, the CDR3 reads TGTGCCAGCAGTGAAACGGCAGGGGGCGGCGGGGAGCTGTTTTTT. It translates to CASSETAGGGGELFF.

The rearrangement joins TRBV10-2 to TRBJ2-3; 10 positions agree with TRBD1. Per germline, CDR1 WSHSY and CDR2 SAAADI. This CDR3 comprises 19 residues. The ends lost 7 bases at V and 0 bases at J; junction bases unmatched: 16. Here the CDR3 DNA reads TGCGCCAGCAAAGGGCCCGAGACAGGGGGCGTCCCTAGCACAGATACGCAGTATTTT. This translates into CASKGPETGGVPSTDTQYF.

V is TRBV6-5 and J is TRBJ2-7; D not resolved. CDR1 is MNHEY, CDR2 SVGAGI, per germline. The V gene lost 2 bases and the J gene lost 7 bases, with 9 bases spanning the gap. The CDR3 contains 12 residues. DNA for the CDR3: TGTGCCAGCAGTTACGGTGGCGTGGAGCAGTACTTC. This translates into CASSYGGVEQYF.

This chain joins TRBV6-6 and TRBJ2-7, with 9 bases fitting TRBD2. CDR1 and CDR2 from the germline V gene are MNHNY and SVGAGI (reference sequence). The CDR3 runs 16 residues. V lost 6 bases, J lost 5 bases, and 14 bases stayed unmatched. The CDR3 DNA reads TGTGCCAGCAGCCCCGCGGGCGGGAGGGCCTGGGACGAGCAGTACTTC. It codes for CASSPAGGRAWDEQYF.

This clone is a singleton in its sample. This chain connects TRBV7-6 to TRBJ1-1; D remains ambiguous. V lost 0 bases, J lost 4 bases, and 15 bases lay in between. This CDR3 has 16 amino acids. CDR1 is SGHVS, CDR2 FNYEAQ, per germline. For the CDR3, the DNA is TGTGCCAGCAGCTTAGCGGACGGGCCCCCGGGCACTGAAGCTTTCTTT. It specifies CASSLADGPPGTEAFF.

The rearrangement links TRBV6-5 to TRBJ1-4, with unresolved D. V dropped 0 bases and J dropped 8 bases, with 7 bases sitting between them. The CDR3 runs to 13 residues. Germline CDR1 and CDR2: MNHEY and SVGAGI. The CDR3 is CASSYSLVEKLFF. The CDR3 bases are TGTGCCAGCAGTTACTCCTTGGTCGAAAAACTGTTTTTT.

The chain recombines TRBV6-1 with TRBJ1-5, with a tentative D call TRBD1 (5 bases). V shed 3 bases and J shed 7 bases, with 16 bases lying between them. The CDR3 is 15 residues long. Germline lookup yields CDR1 MNHNS and CDR2 SASEGT. For the CDR3, the DNA is TGTGCCAGCAGTGATATTCGAAGGGGCCGACAGCCCCAGCATTTT. Translation gives CASSDIRRGRQPQHF.

The V call is TRBV14, the J call TRBJ1-2; the match to TRBD1 covers 8 bases. Germline V CDR1 and CDR2: SGHDN, FVKESK. Germline trimming cut 0 bases from V and 3 bases from J; bases unmatched to any gene: 15. This CDR3 comprises 19 residues. In nucleotides, the CDR3 is TGTGCCAGCAGCCAAGACCGCCGGGACAGGAGACCTCATGACTATGGCTACACCTTC. This gives the protein CASSQDRRDRRPHDYGYTF.

On this clone itself: Other DNA sequences within the sample encode an identical CDR3. The chain couples TRBV6-5 to TRBJ2-7; no firm D call. With 0 bases removed from V and 3 bases from J, the gap between germline ends came to 12 bases. There are 15 residues in the CDR3. The germline V gene encodes CDR1 MNHEY and CDR2 SVGAGI. CDR3 DNA: TGTGCCAGCAGTTACTCAGGCTTGGGAAGCTACGAGCAGTACTTC. It specifies CASSYSGLGSYEQYF.

This chain joins TRBV6-5 and TRBJ2-1; D remains unclear. V lost 6 bases and J lost 4, with 10 bases in between. The CDR3 has 13 residues. Germline CDR1 is MNHEY and CDR2 is SVGAGI. The CDR3 DNA reads as TGTGCCAGCAGATCCGACGGATACAATGAGCAGTTCTTC. Its protein product is CASRSDGYNEQFF.

This rearrangement joins TRBV9 to TRBJ2-3, with 8 positions matching TRBD2. J gave up 2 bases and V 3 bases, and 8 bases lay outside the gene matches. CDR1 SGDLS and CDR2 YYNGEE come from the germline V gene. The CDR3 loop spans 16 amino acids. This CDR3 is CASSETSGIFTDTQYF. For the CDR3, the DNA is TGTGCCAGCAGCGAAACTAGCGGTATCTTCACAGATACGCAGTATTTT.

The V call is TRBV28, the J call TRBJ2-2, with no clear D. The V end lost 6 bases, the J end lost 1 base, and 6 bases lay between the germline ends. Germline CDR1 MDHEN, CDR2 SYDVKM. The CDR3 loop spans 13 amino acids. The CDR3 bases are TGTGCCAGCAGAACGCGGAACACCGGGGAGCTGTTTTTT. Amino acid sequence: CASRTRNTGELFF.

This chain connects TRBV5-1 to TRBJ2-7; either TRBD1 or TRBD2 may fit D (8 bases each). V lost 7 bases, J lost 6 bases, and 26 bases lay in between. The CDR3 length is 16 residues. Germline V gene sequence: CDR1 SGHRS, CDR2 YFSETQ. The CDR3 sequence: CASGQGRSGRRGEQYF. Here the CDR3 DNA reads TGCGCCAGCGGACAGGGACGGAGCGGGAGACGAGGCGAGCAGTACTTC.

Points on this clone: At the DNA level, this CDR3 is encoded by other sequences in the same sample as well. The chain couples TRBV9 to TRBJ2-2, with 8 bases fitting TRBD2. There are 15 residues in the CDR3. Trimming cost V 3 bases and J 5 bases; bases outside gene matches: 6. Germline V lookup: CDR1 SGDLS, CDR2 YYNGEE. CDR3 coding DNA: TGTGCCAGCAGCGCGGGAGGGCAGGGAACCGGGGAGCTGTTTTTT. Translation gives CASSAGGQGTGELFF.

The chain has TRBV6-6 and TRBJ1-1; 10 positions agree with TRBD1. Unmatched junction bases numbered 7, after V lost 6 bases and J lost 3 bases. CDR1 and CDR2 from the germline V gene are MNHNY and SVGAGI (reference sequence). The CDR3 spans 15 residues. This chain's CDR3 is CASRTGGSLYTEAFF. CDR3 DNA sequence: TGTGCCAGCAGGACAGGGGGCAGCTTGTACACTGAAGCTTTCTTT.

This chain uses TRBV9 with TRBJ2-2, with D tentatively TRBD2 (5 bases). Germline lookup yields CDR1 SGDLS and CDR2 YYNGEE. V shed 1 base and J shed 7 bases, with 11 bases lying between them. This CDR3 comprises 14 residues. The CDR3 DNA reads TGTGCCAGCAGCGTAACGGGGTCCGGCGGGGAGCTGTTTTTT. Its translation is CASSVTGSGGELFF.

The gene calls are TRBV6-5 and TRBJ2-7; tentative D call: TRBD2 (5 bases). Trimming left V 5 bases short and J 3 bases short, with 11 bases between. This CDR3 region has 13 residues. Germline V CDR1 and CDR2: MNHEY, SVGAGI. CDR3 bases: TGTGCCAGCAGTGTGGAGCGGCTCTACGAGCAGTACTTC. Protein sequence: CASSVERLYEQYF.

The CDR3, as DNA: TGTGCCAGCAGCGTAGCCGTGGGAGGGACTAGCATCTACGAGCAGTACTTC. Translating gives CASSVAVGGTSIYEQYF. The chain has TRBV9 and TRBJ2-7; 9 nucleotides match TRBD2. Looked up from germline, CDR1 is SGDLS and CDR2 is YYNGEE. The CDR3 contains 17 residues. The junction had 10 bases not matched to a gene; V was cut back by 0 bases and J by 3 bases.

CDR3 coding DNA: TGTGCCAGCAGCTATGGACTAGCGGGAGTGGACTACAATGAGCAGTTCTTC. Translating it yields CASSYGLAGVDYNEQFF. The chain is built from TRBV7-2 and TRBJ2-1, with TRBD2 identical over 13 bases. CDR1 is SGHTA and CDR2 is FQGNSA in the germline V gene. The CDR3 has 17 residues. Unmatched junction bases numbered 6, after V lost 4 bases and J lost 3 bases.

The genes are TRBV12-5 and TRBJ2-7; TRBD1 matches at 8 bases. Germline trimming cut 5 bases from V and 4 bases from J; bases unmatched to any gene: 4. Germline CDR1 reads LGHNT; CDR2 reads FRNRAP. The CDR3 contains 13 residues. CDR3 region: CASGKNRGYEQYF. DNA for the CDR3: TGTGCTAGTGGTAAAAACAGGGGGTACGAGCAGTACTTC.

The chain employs TRBV10-3 and TRBJ1-2; 7 bases are a match to TRBD1. Germline CDR1 reads ENHRY; CDR2 reads SYGVKD. V shed 1 base and J 8 bases; nucleotides not matched to a gene: 7. CDR3 length: 14 amino acids. The CDR3 reads CAISELGTETGYTF. In nucleotides, the CDR3 is TGTGCCATCAGTGAGTTGGGGACAGAGACGGGCTACACCTTC.